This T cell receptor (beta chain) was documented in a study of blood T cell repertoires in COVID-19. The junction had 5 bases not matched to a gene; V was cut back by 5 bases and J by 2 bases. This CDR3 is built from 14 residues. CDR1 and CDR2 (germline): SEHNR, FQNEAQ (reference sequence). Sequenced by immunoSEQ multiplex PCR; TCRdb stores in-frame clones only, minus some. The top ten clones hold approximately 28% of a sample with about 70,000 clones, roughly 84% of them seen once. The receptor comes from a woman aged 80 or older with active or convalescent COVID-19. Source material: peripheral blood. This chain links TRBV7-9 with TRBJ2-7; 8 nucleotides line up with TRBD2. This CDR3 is CASSGRGAPYEQYF. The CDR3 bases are TGTGCCAGCAGCGGGCGGGGGGCACCCTACGAGCAGTACTTC.